This passage covers 23 T cell receptor beta chains from one sample sequenced in a study of OX40 agonist ivuxolimab in advanced cancers. Repertoires were generated with immunoSEQ multiplex PCR, while TCRdb's copy carries only in-frame clones and drops some. The table records about 59,000 clones, roughly nine tenths of them present only once. The sample was CD4+ or CD8+ T cells sorted from blood, taken in a trial of the OX40 agonist ivuxolimab. The receptors were sampled from an adult with an advanced solid tumor such as melanoma, head and neck, liver or kidney cancer.

This chain links TRBV19 with TRBJ2-7; TRBD1 or TRBD2 may be the D gene (5 bases each). V was shortened by 5 bases and J by 2 bases, with 10 bases between the two germline ends. Germline V gene sequence: CDR1 LNHDA, CDR2 SQIVND (reference sequence). The CDR3 is made up of 13 amino acids. Here the CDR3 DNA reads TGTGCCAGTAGTGTCCAGGGAGCCTACGAGCAGTACTTC. It is translated as CASSVQGAYEQYF.

The gene calls are TRBV7-2 and TRBJ2-2; unclear D gene. Deletions cut 5 bases from V and 1 base from J, with 5 bases between. Germline V CDR1 and CDR2: SGHTA, FQGNSA. The CDR3 has 13 residues. CDR3 region: CASSPQNTGELFF. For the CDR3, the DNA is TGTGCCAGCAGCCCACAGAACACCGGGGAGCTGTTTTTT.

The chain recombines TRBV11-3 with TRBJ1-1; 7 bases agree with TRBD1. The CDR3 has 13 amino acids. Germline V lookup: CDR1 SGHNT, CDR2 YENEEA. The V gene end was trimmed by 5 bases and the J gene end by 8 bases; junction bases not matched to a gene: 8. The CDR3 DNA reads TGTGCCAGCAGCCCTGGCGAGGACAGGGAAGCTTTCTTT. It codes for CASSPGEDREAFF.

The J gene is TRBJ2-1, the V gene TRBV7-8; 11 bases agree with TRBD2. The CDR3 has 18 amino acids. Trimming cost V 1 base and J 0 bases; bases outside gene matches: 5. Per the germline V gene, CDR1 is SGHVS and CDR2 is FQNEAQ. CDR3 in amino acids: CASSLELAGVSSYNEQFF. In DNA form, the CDR3 reads TGTGCCAGCAGCTTAGAACTAGCGGGAGTCAGCTCCTACAATGAGCAGTTCTTC.

The V call is TRBV28, the J call TRBJ2-5; 9 nucleotides agree with TRBD2. The CDR3 is 15 residues long. Germline CDR1 reads MDHEN; CDR2 reads SYDVKM. V shed 6 bases and J 5 bases; nucleotides not matched to a gene: 10. The CDR3 is CASSSLGAGGETQYF. The CDR3 region has the DNA TGTGCCAGCAGCTCCTTGGGGGCGGGAGGGGAGACCCAGTACTTC.

The V and J genes are TRBV29-1 and TRBJ2-7; the D is unclear. Per germline, CDR1 SQVTM and CDR2 ANQGSEA. V was shortened by 5 bases and J by 1 base, with 9 bases between the two germline ends. The CDR3 extends over 12 amino acids. The CDR3 bases are TGCAGCGTTCGAGGAGCTTCCTACGAGCAGTACTTC. The encoded protein is CSVRGASYEQYF.

The rearrangement joins TRBV7-9 to TRBJ2-7; 15 nucleotides match TRBD2. The V and J ends lost 5 bases and 4 bases, in that order; junction bases with no gene match: 6. This CDR3 is built from 16 residues. CDR1 is SEHNR, CDR2 FQNEAQ, per germline (reference sequence). The chain's CDR3 is CASSPRTSGRGYEQYF. The DNA of the CDR3 is TGTGCCAGCAGCCCCCGGACTAGCGGGAGGGGTTACGAGCAGTACTTC.

This clone was detected once. The V gene is TRBV7-2, the J gene TRBJ2-3; TRBD2 agrees at 13 bases. The V and J ends lost 5 bases and 2 bases, in that order; junction bases with no gene match: 4. The CDR3 is 16 residues long. Germline V gene sequence: CDR1 SGHTA, CDR2 FQGNSA. The CDR3 region is CASSRGLAGDTDTQYF. Here the CDR3 DNA reads TGTGCCAGCAGCCGCGGACTAGCGGGAGACACAGATACGCAGTATTTT.

The V gene is TRBV7-2, the J gene TRBJ1-1; D ambiguous. This CDR3 is 15 amino acids long. Per the germline V gene, CDR1 is SGHTA and CDR2 is FQGNSA. Trimming took 5 bases from V and 0 from J, leaving 13 bases between them. Here the CDR3 reads CASSPSRAMNTEAFF. CDR3 DNA: TGTGCCAGCAGCCCGTCCCGGGCCATGAACACTGAAGCTTTCTTT.

V gene TRBV5-1 combines with J gene TRBJ2-5, with 12 bases that match TRBD1. This CDR3 is built from 15 residues. Germline assignment: CDR1 SGHRS and CDR2 YFSETQ. The V and J ends lost 5 bases and 5 bases, in that order; junction bases with no gene match: 7. CDR3 nucleotide sequence: TGCGCCAGCAGAACGGGACAGGGGGCCAGGGAGACCCAGTACTTC. Translation: CASRTGQGARETQYF.

The rearrangement uses TRBV7-2 and TRBJ2-5; the match to TRBD1 covers 7 bases. V shed 5 bases, J shed 2 bases, and the junction held 2 bases outside the gene matches. There are 13 residues in the CDR3. The germline V gene has CDR1 SGHTA and CDR2 FQGNSA. The CDR3 sequence is CASSPGQQETQYF. The DNA of the CDR3 is TGTGCCAGCAGCCCGGGACAGCAAGAGACCCAGTACTTC. The full variable domain, its missing parts supplied by reference TRBV7-2 and TRBJ2-5, is GAGVSQSPSNKVTEKGKDVELRCDPISGHTALYWYRQSLGQGLEFLIYFQGNSAPDKSGLPSDRFSAERTGGSVSTLTIQRTQQEDSAVYLCASSPGQQETQYFGPGTRLLVL.

The V and J genes are TRBV11-2 and TRBJ1-5, with a tentative D call TRBD1 (5 bases). Germline lookup yields CDR1 SGHAT and CDR2 FQNNGV. V shed 0 bases and J shed 5 bases, with 11 bases lying between them. CDR3 size: 15 residues. The CDR3 protein is CASSLDSGGHQPQHF. The CDR3 bases are TGTGCCAGCAGCTTAGATTCCGGGGGACATCAGCCCCAGCATTTT.

Only a few counts were recorded for this clone. This sequence joins TRBV11-3 and TRBJ2-2; TRBD2 matches at 10 bases. The germline gives CDR1 SGHNT, CDR2 YENEEA. This CDR3 has 17 amino acids. V shed 1 base and J 6 bases; nucleotides not matched to a gene: 8. The CDR3 protein is CASSLGAGLAGAGELFF. The DNA for the CDR3 is TGTGCCAGCAGCTTAGGGGCAGGTCTAGCGGGAGCCGGGGAGCTGTTTTTT.

This clone has only one observation. This rearrangement joins TRBV10-3 to TRBJ1-4, with TRBD1 identical over 9 bases. The CDR3 contains 15 residues. V was clipped by 0 bases and J by 6 bases; unmatched bases: 2. Germline V gene lookup returns CDR1 ENHRY and CDR2 SYGVKD. The CDR3 region is CAISESDRGYEKLFF. The CDR3 DNA follows: TGTGCCATCAGTGAGTCGGACAGGGGATATGAAAAACTGTTTTTT.

This clone was detected only once. The chain couples TRBV6-6 to TRBJ2-5; possible D gene TRBD1, 5 bases. Trimming left V 2 bases short and J 4 bases short, with 14 bases between. Germline CDR1 and CDR2: MNHNY and SVGAGI (reference sequence). The CDR3 loop spans 15 amino acids. CDR3 bases: TGTGCCAGCAGTTACGCGGAGCAGGGTCCAGAGACCCAGTACTTC. It translates to CASSYAEQGPETQYF.

J is TRBJ1-1 and V is TRBV4-3, with D maybe TRBD1 (5 bases). Deletions cut 2 bases from V and 6 bases from J, with 16 bases between. Germline CDR1 and CDR2: LGHNA and YSLEER. This CDR3 has 15 amino acids. DNA for the CDR3: TGCGCCAGCAGCCAATCCTACGGGGGAGAGTCTGAAGCTTTCTTT. Translated: CASSQSYGGESEAFF.

This clone was counted once. This chain uses TRBV28 with TRBJ1-5; D perhaps matches TRBD1 (5 bases). The CDR3 covers 14 residues. V gave up 6 bases and J gave up 4 bases, with 13 bases separating them. Per germline, CDR1 MDHEN and CDR2 SYDVKM. The CDR3 loop is CASSGTTTNQPQHF. Here the CDR3 DNA reads TGTGCCAGCAGCGGGACGACGACTAATCAGCCCCAGCATTTT.

The CDR3 sequence: CASSPRGLYNEQFF. For the CDR3, the DNA is TGTGCCAGCAGTCCGCGAGGGCTGTACAATGAGCAGTTCTTC. This chain links TRBV27 with TRBJ2-1; D possibly corresponds to TRBD2 (5 bases). Germline V gene data show CDR1 as MNHEY and CDR2 as SMNVEV (reference sequence). With 5 bases removed from V and 4 bases from J, the gap between germline ends came to 12 bases. This CDR3 spans 14 amino acids.

DNA of the CDR3: TGTGCCAGCGTACCTTGGCAAATACCCTACGAGCAGTACTTC. Protein: CASVPWQIPYEQYF. This chain connects TRBV21-1 to TRBJ2-7; the DNA was not compared with TRBD1, the D call given in the table. TRBV21-1 represents a pseudogene. The CDR3 runs 14 residues.

The rearrangement joins TRBV7-9 to TRBJ1-5, with a possible D match to TRBD1 (6 bases). Looked up from germline, CDR1 is SEHNR and CDR2 is FQNEAQ (reference sequence). This CDR3 is built from 17 residues. V was clipped by 4 bases and J by 5 bases, with 21 bases between them. CDR3 nucleotides: TGTGCCAGCAGCTACTCCGGAGGACGGGGGGGCTATCAGCCCCAGCATTTT. Amino acid sequence: CASSYSGGRGGYQPQHF.

CDR3 sequence: CASSFDPEGETQYF. For the CDR3, the DNA is TGTGCCAGCAGCTTCGACCCGGAGGGGGAGACCCAGTACTTC. This chain connects TRBV7-2 to TRBJ2-5, with D maybe TRBD2 (6 bases). CDR1 and CDR2 from the germline V gene are SGHTA and FQGNSA. The V and J ends lost 3 bases and 5 bases respectively, with 13 bases between them. This CDR3 comprises 14 residues.

This rearrangement joins TRBV6-6 to TRBJ2-2; D call uncertain. Germline lookup yields CDR1 MNHNY and CDR2 SVGAGI (reference sequence). V gave up 8 bases and J gave up 1 base, with 11 bases separating them. There are 14 residues in the CDR3. The CDR3 region is CASGGRLNTGELFF. In DNA, the CDR3 is TGTGCCAGCGGCGGACGATTGAACACCGGGGAGCTGTTTTTT.

The chain uses TRBV28 and TRBJ2-7; D possibly uses TRBD1 or TRBD2 (5 bases each). The length of the CDR3 is 16 residues. Germline values: CDR1 MDHEN, CDR2 SYDVKM. V was shortened by 8 bases and J by 5 bases, with 25 bases between the two germline ends. CDR3: CASATPRGHHGDEQYF. Here the CDR3 DNA reads TGTGCCAGCGCTACCCCCCGGGGCCACCACGGGGACGAGCAGTACTTC.